This T cell receptor beta chain was identified during a study of blood T cells in healthy people across ages (dated by TCRdb to between 2014 and 2017). Context from the whole study: Template switching captured roughly one uniquely barcoded TCR beta cDNA molecule per two T cells in model experiments. The study measured age-related changes in TCR beta repertoire diversity using deep sequencing normalized with unique cDNA molecular identifiers. For two donors (one aged 18 to 29 and one aged 80 or older), the study analyzed two additional independent replicas of 1 million unique cDNA reads from the same blood draw. To avoid experimental bias, donors of different ages were distributed randomly across sequencing lanes. Four age groups were formed from the donors: young (average about 16 years), middle-aged (around 39), aged (62) and long-lived (around 82).

This clonotype has a count of ten or more. Its antigen is still unknown. No per-base quality is available; no much larger clone lies one base away. Libraries were constructed by 5' RACE. TCRdb lists the instrument as Illumina HiSeq 2500. A second PCR of about 7 to 12 cycles was run with a J-beta primer mix and a sample-barcoded 5' primer. A template-switch 5' adaptor carrying 12 random nucleotides introduced a unique molecular identifier onto each TCR beta cDNA molecule. At least 3 million CDR3-containing paired-end reads were obtained from each sample. The Mint cDNA synthesis kit, primed by a TRBC-specific oligonucleotide, was used to synthesize first-strand cDNA from all RNA. After uracil-DNA glycosylase treatment, a first 18-cycle PCR used universal primers M1SS and BC2_uni_R on all cDNA. In the original analysis: For normalization, 1 million high-quality reads were randomly selected from each sample, with every read carrying a distinct molecular identifier. Reads with shared molecular identifiers were discarded instead of being binned into consensus sequences. CDR3 identification, clonotype clustering and error correction used MiTCR with a Q25 quality threshold and the strictest error-elimination algorithm. A nonparametric unseen species model using Euler transformation provided a lower-bound estimate of total TCR beta diversity. TCRdb reanalyzed the raw reads on its own, using fastp at Q25 for trimming and MiXCR for clone calling, and kept in-frame beta chains. Every CDR3 protein is listed once, alongside the most common genes and DNA of its rows. Clone size and V and J calls follow TCRdb, not the original study. The sample includes 850,000 to 1,300,000 distinct CDR3 sequences, with roughly 45% observed a single time. The ten largest clonotypes hold approximately 17% of the sample.

Spanning cysteine to phenylalanine, the CDR3 consists of 13 amino acids. CDR3 DNA only is kept here, 39 bases in frame from base 1. The trim is 4 bases for V and 0 bases for J, with a gap of 6 bases between the germline ends. The germline V gene provides CDR1 SGHRS and CDR2 YFSETQ. Overall study outcomes, separate from this receptor: Because the CMV infection status of the donors was unknown, age-related changes in expanded clonotypes may potentially have been confounded. Estimates of total diversity based on one million sequenced T cells were regarded as lower bounds and as underestimates. Compared with the aged group, the long-lived group had more naive CD4+ T cells, fewer expanded clones and increased TCR diversity, a pattern suggesting age selection. As age increased, observed TCR beta diversity per million T cells dropped in a roughly linear way, and a significant reduction was already evident by age about 40. Conclusive comparison of naive and antigen-experienced compartments was prevented by the profiling of bulk unsorted PBMCs. The percentage of naive T cells measured by flow cytometry correlated strongly with observed TCR beta diversity.

The donors were about 40 Caucasian individuals from Russia, aged roughly 6 to 100 years, who were systemically healthy. Each donor gave 8 to 10 milliliters of peripheral blood, collected into EDTA-treated Vacutainer tubes. Ficoll-Paque density-gradient centrifugation was used to isolate PBMCs, with at least 7 million per sample. Total RNA was extracted from PBMCs with Trizol reagent, with at least 6 micrograms obtained per sample. Naive CD45RAhigh/CD27high T cell percentages were measured by flow cytometry on a PBMC aliquot from every donor. The TCR sequence derives from a woman aged 60-70 years in good health. The chain employs TRBV5-1 and TRBJ2-3, with no reliable assignment of the D segment. Material for sequencing was blood. The sequence in DNA is TGCGCCAGCAGCGCCCCCAGCACAGATACGCAGTATTTT. This encodes CASSAPSTDTQYF.